The next 24 T cell receptor beta chains were all read from a single sample in a study of blood T cell repertoires in COVID-19. The protocol was immunoSEQ multiplex PCR, while the TCRdb copy is restricted to in-frame clones and leaves out a portion. The table shows roughly 250,000 clones, with 87% occurring only once. Specimen: PBMCs or T cells enriched from blood (not recorded which). Receptors originate from a woman in her 30s with acute COVID-19.

The chain employs TRBV4-3 and TRBJ1-5; D is perhaps TRBD1 (5 bases). Trimming took 0 bases from V and 2 from J, leaving 11 bases between them. The CDR3 spans 16 residues. Germline CDR1 LGHNA, CDR2 YSLEER. Here the CDR3 reads CASSQDSGLGNQPQHF. DNA for the CDR3: TGCGCCAGCAGCCAAGATTCAGGGTTGGGCAATCAGCCCCAGCATTTT.

This clone occurred many times. This specimen includes other DNA sequences encoding the same CDR3. V gene TRBV19 combines with J gene TRBJ2-7; 7 bases match TRBD1. The CDR3 consists of 15 residues. Trimming took 4 bases from V and 0 from J; bases not matched to a gene: 6. Germline V gene lookup returns CDR1 LNHDA and CDR2 SQIVND (reference sequence). The CDR3 spells CASSTGQTSSYEQYF. CDR3 coding DNA: TGTGCCAGTAGTACGGGACAGACAAGCTCCTACGAGCAGTACTTC.

The CDR3 region is CASSYGDRSYTEAFF. The DNA for the CDR3 is TGTGCCAGCAGCTACGGGGACAGATCTTACACTGAAGCTTTCTTT. V usage is TRBV11-2 and J usage is TRBJ1-1; TRBD1 agrees at 7 bases. The CDR3 has 15 amino acids. Trimming removed 4 bases from V and 3 bases from J; junction bases left unmatched: 8. Germline V gene data show CDR1 as SGHAT and CDR2 as FQNNGV. Drawing the rest from reference TRBV11-2 and TRBJ1-1, the complete variable domain is EAGVAQSPRYKIIEKRQSVAFWCNPISGHATLYWYQQILGQGPKLLIQFQNNGVVDDSQLPKDRFSAERLKGVDSTLKIQPAKLEDSAVYLCASSYGDRSYTEAFFGQGTRLTVV.

CDR3 sequence reads: CAIRRGTNEKLFF. As DNA, the CDR3 is TGTGCCATCCGGAGGGGAACTAATGAAAAACTGTTTTTT. V usage is TRBV10-3 and J usage is TRBJ1-4; D perhaps matches TRBD1 (5 bases). With 8 bases removed from V and 1 base from J, the gap between germline ends came to 8 bases. CDR1 ENHRY and CDR2 SYGVKD come from the germline V gene. CDR3 length equals 13 residues.

J is TRBJ2-7 and V is TRBV4-3; no clear D. The CDR3 has 15 amino acids. V was clipped by 1 base and J by 2 bases, with 12 bases between them. The germline gives CDR1 LGHNA, CDR2 YSLEER. The chain's CDR3 is CASSQATEPAYEQYF. CDR3 sequence (DNA): TGCGCCAGCAGCCAAGCCACAGAGCCAGCCTACGAGCAGTACTTC.

This chain uses TRBV11-3 with TRBJ2-1; 7 nucleotides agree with TRBD2. Germline values: CDR1 SGHNT, CDR2 YENEEA. The trim removed 5 bases at V and 2 bases at J, leaving 3 bases unmatched. This CDR3 has 14 residues. The CDR3 sequence is CASSKTSTYNEQFF. DNA of the CDR3: TGTGCCAGCAGCAAGACTAGCACCTACAATGAGCAGTTCTTC. The variable domain in full, completed from reference TRBV11-3 and TRBJ2-1, reads EAGVVQSPRYKIIEKKQPVAFWCNPISGHNTLYWYLQNLGQGPELLIRYENEEAVDDSQLPKDRFSAERLKGVDSTLKIQPAELGDSAVYLCASSKTSTYNEQFFGPGTRLTVL.

The chain combines TRBV3-1 (or the pseudogene TRBV3-2) with TRBJ1-1; the D is unclear. The CDR3 is 14 residues long. The V end lost 0 bases, the J end lost 4 bases, and 9 bases lay between the germline ends. In germline, CDR1 is LGHDT, CDR2 YNNKEL (reference sequence). CDR3 protein: CASSQDSGSTEAFF. The DNA for the CDR3 is TGTGCCAGCAGCCAAGATTCGGGGAGCACTGAAGCTTTCTTT.

V and J are TRBV18 and TRBJ2-1; TRBD1 matches 7 bases. The CDR3 extends over 15 amino acids. After removal of 5 bases from V and 6 bases from J, the junction contained 10 bases not matched to a gene. Germline loops: CDR1 KGHSH, CDR2 LQKENI. The CDR3 spells CASSSTDRAVNEQFF. For the CDR3, the DNA is TGTGCCAGCTCATCTACCGACAGGGCAGTCAATGAGCAGTTCTTC. The complete variable domain, with remaining parts taken from reference TRBV18 and TRBJ2-1, reads NAGVMQNPRHLVRRRGQEARLRCSPMKGHSHVYWYRQLPEEGLKFMVYLQKENIIDESGMPKERFSAEFPKEGPSILRIQQVVRGDSAAYFCASSSTDRAVNEQFFGPGTRLTVL.

The rearrangement uses TRBV11-2 and TRBJ1-1; no definite D call. Germline-derived CDR1 and CDR2 are SGHAT and FQNNGV. The V gene lost 4 bases and the J gene lost 4 bases, with 13 bases spanning the gap. This CDR3 contains 14 residues. The CDR3 nucleotides are TGTGCCAGCAGCTCCCACCTACCCGCCACTGAAGCTTTCTTT. This encodes CASSSHLPATEAFF.

The chain has TRBV5-1 and TRBJ2-5; 8 nucleotides agree with TRBD2. The ends lost 3 bases at V and 1 base at J; junction bases unmatched: 2. The V gene's germline CDR1 is SGHRS and CDR2 YFSETQ. CDR3 size: 14 residues. The DNA for the CDR3 is TGCGCCAGCAGCTACGGGACTAGCCAAGAGACCCAGTACTTC. This sequence encodes CASSYGTSQETQYF.

This chain joins TRBV5-1 and TRBJ2-3, with a weak D call TRBD2 (5 bases). Per germline, CDR1 SGHRS and CDR2 YFSETQ. The CDR3 length is 14 residues. V was cut by 7 bases and J by 2 bases, with 14 bases left in between. The CDR3: CASHITGNTDTQYF. For the CDR3, the DNA is TGCGCCAGCCACATTACGGGAAACACAGATACGCAGTATTTT.

The chain recombines TRBV6-5 with TRBJ1-4; D gene unclear. V gave up 6 bases and J gave up 5 bases, with 13 bases separating them. Germline-derived CDR1 and CDR2 are MNHEY and SVGAGI. This CDR3 region has 14 residues. The CDR3 loop reads CASSQTNLNEKLFF. The CDR3 bases are TGTGCCAGCAGCCAAACCAACTTAAATGAAAAACTGTTTTTT.

V and J are TRBV5-1 and TRBJ2-7; 13 nucleotides line up with TRBD2. The CDR3 loop spans 16 amino acids. Germline CDR1 and CDR2: SGHRS and YFSETQ. Unmatched junction bases numbered 5, after V lost 3 bases and J lost 2 bases. The CDR3 region is CASSSLTSGGPYEQYF. CDR3 bases: TGCGCCAGCAGCTCCCTGACTAGCGGGGGGCCCTACGAGCAGTACTTC. The entire variable domain, with the rest obtained from reference TRBV5-1 and TRBJ2-7, is as follows: KAGVTQTPRYLIKTRGQQVTLSCSPISGHRSVSWYQQTPGQGLQFLFEYFSETQRNKGNFPGRFSGRQFSNSRSEMNVSTLELGDSALYLCASSSLTSGGPYEQYFGPGTRLTVT.

V usage is TRBV18 and J usage is TRBJ1-1; the D is unclear. Germline CDR1 reads KGHSH; CDR2 reads LQKENI. The CDR3 sequence is 13 residues long. V lost 6 bases to trimming and J lost 3 bases, with 11 bases between them. CDR3 sequence (DNA): TGTGCCAGCTCTTCACTTCCGGACACTGAAGCTTTCTTT. Amino acid sequence: CASSSLPDTEAFF.

This clone was seen only a few times. This chain uses TRBV5-1 with TRBJ2-7; D is ambiguous. Germline CDR1 reads SGHRS; CDR2 reads YFSETQ. The V end was cut by 4 bases, the J end by 4 bases, with 6 bases between. There are 11 residues in the CDR3. The CDR3 loop is CASSNMYEQYF. CDR3 bases: TGCGCCAGCAGCAATATGTACGAGCAGTACTTC.

The rearrangement links TRBV6-6 to TRBJ2-7; 9 bases fit TRBD1. J was trimmed by 4 bases and V by 7 bases; bases with no gene match: 11. CDR3 length equals 15 residues. Germline V gene lookup returns CDR1 MNHNY and CDR2 SVGAGI (reference sequence). The DNA of the CDR3 is TGTGCCAGCACCCCCTCGGGACAGGGTGGTTACGAGCAGTACTTC. It codes for CASTPSGQGGYEQYF.

This clone showed up just once. CDR3 nucleotide sequence: TGTGCCAGCAGCTCTATCTCTAGAAATGAGCAGTTCTTC. Encoded protein: CASSSISRNEQFF. The chain links TRBV11-2 to TRBJ2-1; D unclear. The germline V gene has CDR1 SGHAT and CDR2 FQNNGV. This CDR3 has 13 residues. V was cut by 4 bases and J by 7 bases, with 11 bases left in between. Together with reference TRBV11-2 and TRBJ2-1, the CDR3 gives the full variable domain: EAGVAQSPRYKIIEKRQSVAFWCNPISGHATLYWYQQILGQGPKLLIQFQNNGVVDDSQLPKDRFSAERLKGVDSTLKIQPAKLEDSAVYLCASSSISRNEQFFGPGTRLTVL.

This chain connects TRBV6-2 or TRBV6-3 to TRBJ2-1, with TRBD2 matching over 10 bases. V was pared by 5 bases and J by 7 bases, with 8 bases of the junction left unmatched. The CDR3 is made up of 15 amino acids. Germline V gene data show CDR1 as MNHEY and CDR2 as SVGEGT. The CDR3 DNA reads as TGTGCCAGCAGTCGAACCCAGCGGGGGGGTAATGAGCAGTTCTTC. Translating it yields CASSRTQRGGNEQFF.

CDR3 sequence reads: CASSSTGQGSYEQYF. CDR3 bases: TGTGCCAGCAGTAGCACGGGACAGGGCTCCTACGAGCAGTACTTC. This chain links TRBV7-2 with TRBJ2-7; 9 nucleotides line up with TRBD1. Germline V gene sequence: CDR1 SGHTA, CDR2 FQGNSA. V lost 6 bases and J lost 0; bases outside the gene matches: 6. This CDR3 region has 15 residues.

V usage is TRBV19 and J usage is TRBJ2-1, with 9 bases that match TRBD1. J gave up 0 bases and V 2 bases, and 2 bases lay outside the gene matches. This CDR3 has 16 residues. The V gene's germline CDR1 is LNHDA and CDR2 SQIVND (reference sequence). DNA of the CDR3: TGTGCCAGTAGTATACGGGACAGGGCCTCCTACAATGAGCAGTTCTTC. This codes for CASSIRDRASYNEQFF.

CDR3 DNA sequence: TGTGCCAGCTCACCACCAGACAGGGAAGAGACCCAGTACTTC. This sequence encodes CASSPPDREETQYF. J is TRBJ2-5 and V is TRBV18; 7 bases are shared with TRBD1. V lost 0 bases, J lost 3 bases, and 1 base stayed unmatched. The V gene's germline CDR1 is KGHSH and CDR2 LQKENI. This CDR3 has 14 residues.

This chain joins TRBV4-1 and TRBJ2-3; the match to TRBD2 covers 8 bases. The CDR3 totals 18 residues. The germline V gene encodes CDR1 MGHRA and CDR2 YSYEKL. V lost 0 bases, J lost 1 base, and 9 bases stayed unmatched. The CDR3 DNA reads as TGCGCCAGCAGCCAAGACACCGGGGGGGTAGCCCGCACAGATACGCAGTATTTT. Its translation is CASSQDTGGVARTDTQYF.

DNA of the CDR3: TGTGCCAGCAGAAACAGGGGCCCTCAGCCCCAGCATTTT. Protein sequence: CASRNRGPQPQHF. This chain uses TRBV6-5 with TRBJ1-5, with 7 positions matching TRBD1. J lost 6 bases, V lost 6 bases, and 5 bases had no gene match. Germline loops: CDR1 MNHEY, CDR2 SVGAGI. The CDR3 loop spans 13 amino acids.

The chain employs TRBV7-2 and TRBJ1-1, with a weak D call TRBD1 (5 bases). The V gene lost 4 bases and the J gene lost 3 bases, with 15 bases spanning the gap. Germline CDR1 reads SGHTA; CDR2 reads FQGNSA. The CDR3 is 15 residues long. Written as DNA, the CDR3 is TGTGCCAGCAGCTCGGGGGGGGTCGGGTACACTGAAGCTTTCTTT. It yields the protein CASSSGGVGYTEAFF.